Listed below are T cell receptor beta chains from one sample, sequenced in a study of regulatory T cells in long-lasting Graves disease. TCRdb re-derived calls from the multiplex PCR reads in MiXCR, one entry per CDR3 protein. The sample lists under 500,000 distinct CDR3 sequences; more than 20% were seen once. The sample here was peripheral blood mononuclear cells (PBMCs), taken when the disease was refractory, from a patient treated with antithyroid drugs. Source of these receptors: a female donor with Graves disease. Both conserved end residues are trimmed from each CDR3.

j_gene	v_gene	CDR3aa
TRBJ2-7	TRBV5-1	ASREGLTYEQY
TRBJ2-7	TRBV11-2	ASSPMEGLYSYEQY
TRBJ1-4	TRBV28	ASRPGTGEKLL
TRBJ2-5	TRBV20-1	SASRDWQETQY
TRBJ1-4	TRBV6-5	ASSSGQLNEKLF
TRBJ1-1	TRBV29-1	SVLGQVNTEAF
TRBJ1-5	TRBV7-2	ASSLFLHQPQH
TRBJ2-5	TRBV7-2	ASSRDYGETQY
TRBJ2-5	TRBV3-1	ASSQGAVETQY
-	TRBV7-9	ASSFRGSGYEQY
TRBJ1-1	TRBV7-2	TSSLAGGGTEAF
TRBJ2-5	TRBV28	ASSSTAAGPGETQY
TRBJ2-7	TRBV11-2	ASKRGITYEQY
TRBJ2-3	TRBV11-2	ASSVRDPTDTQY
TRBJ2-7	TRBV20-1	SARGHDSIREQY
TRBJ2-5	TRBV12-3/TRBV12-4	ASSLGEGETQY
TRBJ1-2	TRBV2	ASSPDGGYT
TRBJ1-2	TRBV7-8	ASSLEGRNYGYT
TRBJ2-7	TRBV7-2	ASSPEAGATYEQY
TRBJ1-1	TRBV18	ASSATGKNTEAF
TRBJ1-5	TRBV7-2	ASSLGRGPQPQH
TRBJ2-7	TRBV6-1	ASSPRLSGTYEQY
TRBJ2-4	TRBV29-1	SVELEGLAKNIQY
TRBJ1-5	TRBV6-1	ASSPRPGPQH
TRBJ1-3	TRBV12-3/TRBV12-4	ASSPMDSGNTIY
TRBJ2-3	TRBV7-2	ASSSRASTDTQY